A single sample gave rise to the 5 T cell receptor beta chains below, sequenced in a study of siplizumab effects on memory and regulatory T cells. Method: immunoSEQ multiplex PCR; TCRdb's copy keeps in-frame clones and lacks some. The data contain more than 90,000 clones, 92% of them seen just once; the ten biggest clones take up 9.5% to 15%. The sequenced material came from non-Treg CD4+ T cells sorted from blood. These receptors originate from a human donor in good health.

The J gene is TRBJ2-3, the V gene TRBV27; D is perhaps TRBD1 or TRBD2 (5 bases each). CDR1 and CDR2 (germline): MNHEY, SMNVEV (reference sequence). V was shortened by 3 bases and J by 1 base, with 11 bases between the two germline ends. This CDR3 is built from 15 residues. The CDR3 reads CASSFGTRRTDTQYF. In nucleotides, the CDR3 is TGTGCCAGCAGTTTCGGGACCCGCCGCACAGATACGCAGTATTTT.

The genes are TRBV18 and TRBJ2-1; 11 bases are shared with TRBD2. The CDR3 is made up of 14 amino acids. Germline V gene sequence: CDR1 KGHSH, CDR2 LQKENI. V lost 8 bases and J lost 9; bases outside the gene matches: 9. The CDR3 nucleotides read TGTGCCAGCACAAGGGCACTAGCGGGAGTTGAGCAGTTCTTC. Its protein is CASTRALAGVEQFF.

This chain joins TRBV5-5 and TRBJ1-5; no firm D call. The germline CDR1 and CDR2 sequences are SGHKS and YYEKEE (reference sequence). With 5 bases removed from V and 5 bases from J, the gap between germline ends came to 17 bases. CDR3 length: 15 residues. The DNA for the CDR3 is TGTGCCAGCAGATCCAATCTAGGGAACCATCAGCCCCAGCATTTT. Translating gives CASRSNLGNHQPQHF.

The rearrangement joins TRBV18 to TRBJ2-5; D unclear. Deletions cut 4 bases from V and 5 bases from J, with 14 bases between. Germline values: CDR1 KGHSH, CDR2 LQKENI. The CDR3 runs 14 residues. The CDR3 sequence: CASSLGRSSETQYF. Written as DNA, the CDR3 is TGTGCCAGCTCACTCGGACGGTCCTCGGAGACCCAGTACTTC.

The CDR3 DNA is TGTGCCAGCAGCGTAGGAGGGGGAGGTGAGACCCAGTACTTC. It yields the protein CASSVGGGGETQYF. The V call is TRBV4-2, the J call TRBJ2-5, with D perhaps being TRBD1 or TRBD2 (6 bases each). Germline-derived CDR1 and CDR2 are LGHNA and YNFKEQ. V dropped 5 bases and J dropped 5 bases, with 15 bases sitting between them. CDR3 length: 14 residues.